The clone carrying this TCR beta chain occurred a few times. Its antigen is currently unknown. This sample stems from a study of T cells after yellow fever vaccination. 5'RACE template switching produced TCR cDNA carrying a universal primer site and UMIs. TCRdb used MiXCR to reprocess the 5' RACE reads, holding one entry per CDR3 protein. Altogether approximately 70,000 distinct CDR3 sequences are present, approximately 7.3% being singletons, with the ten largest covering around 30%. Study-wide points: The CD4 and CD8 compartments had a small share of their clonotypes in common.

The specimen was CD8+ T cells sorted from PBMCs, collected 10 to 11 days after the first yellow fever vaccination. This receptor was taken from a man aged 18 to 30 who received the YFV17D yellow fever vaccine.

The CDR3 region has the DNA TGTGCCAGCAGTTTAGTCCTTACTAGGAGCACTGAAGCTTTCTTT. This codes for CASSLVLTRSTEAFF. V and J are TRBV12-3 or TRBV12-4 and TRBJ1-1; D gene uncertain. The length of the CDR3 is 15 residues. Trimming removed 1 base from V and 4 bases from J, with 13 bases in between.